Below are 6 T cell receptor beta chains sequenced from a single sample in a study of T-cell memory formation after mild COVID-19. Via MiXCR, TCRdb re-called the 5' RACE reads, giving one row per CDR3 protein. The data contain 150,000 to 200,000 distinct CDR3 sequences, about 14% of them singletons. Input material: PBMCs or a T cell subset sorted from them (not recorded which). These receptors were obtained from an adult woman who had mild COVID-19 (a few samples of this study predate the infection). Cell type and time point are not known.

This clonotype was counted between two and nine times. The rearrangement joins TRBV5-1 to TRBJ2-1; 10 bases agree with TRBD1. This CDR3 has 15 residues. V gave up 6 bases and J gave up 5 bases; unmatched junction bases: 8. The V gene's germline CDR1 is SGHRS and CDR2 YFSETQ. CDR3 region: CASTARGTGDNEQFF. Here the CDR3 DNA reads TGCGCCAGCACGGCCCGCGGGACAGGGGACAATGAGCAGTTCTTC.

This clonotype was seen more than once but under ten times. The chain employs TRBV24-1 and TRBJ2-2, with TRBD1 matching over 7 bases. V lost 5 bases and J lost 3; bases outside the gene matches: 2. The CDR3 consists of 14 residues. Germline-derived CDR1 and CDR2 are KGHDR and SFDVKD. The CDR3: CATSVGTDTGELFF. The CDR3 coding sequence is TGTGCCACCAGTGTAGGGACAGACACCGGGGAGCTGTTTTTT.

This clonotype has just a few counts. The CDR3 loop is CASGRGLNTDTQYF. The CDR3 nucleotides read TGTGCCAGCGGGAGGGGACTCAACACAGATACGCAGTATTTT. This sequence joins TRBV3-1 and TRBJ2-3; 7 bases agree with TRBD2. The germline CDR1 and CDR2 sequences are LGHDT and YNNKEL (reference sequence). This CDR3 region has 14 residues. Unmatched junction bases numbered 7, after V lost 8 bases and J lost 2 bases.

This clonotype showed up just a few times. CDR3 in amino acids: CASSLSGQGWNEQFF. Here the CDR3 DNA reads TGTGCCAGCAGTTTATCGGGACAGGGTTGGAATGAGCAGTTCTTC. The V call is TRBV27, the J call TRBJ2-1, with 9 bases identical to TRBD1. This CDR3 is 15 amino acids long. Germline values: CDR1 MNHEY, CDR2 SMNVEV (reference sequence). J gave up 7 bases and V 0 bases, and 4 bases lay outside the gene matches.

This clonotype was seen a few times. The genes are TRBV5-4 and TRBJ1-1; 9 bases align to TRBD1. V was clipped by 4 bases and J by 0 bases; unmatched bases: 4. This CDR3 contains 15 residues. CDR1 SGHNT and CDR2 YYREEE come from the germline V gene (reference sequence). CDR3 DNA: TGTGCCAGCAGCCCTGGACAGGGGATGAACACTGAAGCTTTCTTT. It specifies CASSPGQGMNTEAFF.

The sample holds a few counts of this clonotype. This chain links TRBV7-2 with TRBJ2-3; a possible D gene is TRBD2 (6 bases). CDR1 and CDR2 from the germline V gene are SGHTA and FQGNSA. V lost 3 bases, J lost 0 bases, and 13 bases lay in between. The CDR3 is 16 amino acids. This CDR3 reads CASSLWVGTSTDTQYF. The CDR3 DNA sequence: TGTGCCAGCAGCTTGTGGGTTGGGACTAGCACAGATACGCAGTATTTT.